Below are 29 T cell receptor beta chains sequenced from a single sample in a study of PD-L1 blockade in urothelial cancer. Data came from immunoSEQ multiplex PCR; TCRdb stores just in-frame clones and leaves some out. The sample lists roughly 100,000 clones; over 80% were seen once. The time point was: peripheral blood 6 weeks after treatment start. This specimen consisted of PBMCs, obtained around atezolizumab (anti-PD-L1) treatment. The receptors were gathered from a man aged 65 to 85 with urothelial cancer.

This chain joins TRBV16 and TRBJ1-1; D is perhaps TRBD1 (6 bases). V was cut by 7 bases and J by 6 bases, with 18 bases left in between. The CDR3 runs 14 residues. CDR1 is KGHSY and CDR2 is FQNENV in the germline V gene. DNA for the CDR3: TGTGCCAGCACCTTAACAGGGATGGCAGCTGAAGCTTTCTTT. Translated, it gives CASTLTGMAAEAFF.

The V call is TRBV5-1, the J call TRBJ2-5; 8 nucleotides match TRBD1. Per germline, CDR1 SGHRS and CDR2 YFSETQ. This CDR3 comprises 14 residues. V trimming: 4 bases; J trimming: 4 bases; junction bases outside the gene matches: 6. The chain's CDR3 is CASSPGTGSETQYF. As DNA, the CDR3 is TGCGCCAGCAGCCCAGGGACAGGCTCAGAGACCCAGTACTTC.

The V gene is TRBV7-3, the J gene TRBJ2-7; 7 positions match TRBD2. The V and J ends lost 0 bases and 5 bases, in that order; junction bases with no gene match: 7. The CDR3 is made up of 15 amino acids. From germline, CDR1 is SGHTA and CDR2 FQGTGA. The CDR3 loop is CASSLTGRAVDEQYF. The DNA for the CDR3 is TGTGCCAGCAGCTTAACTGGGAGGGCAGTCGACGAGCAGTACTTC.

Only one count was recorded for this clone. V usage is TRBV15 and J usage is TRBJ1-6; the D gene is possibly TRBD1 (5 bases). Trimming left V 3 bases short and J 2 bases short, with 11 bases between. CDR1 LNHNV and CDR2 YYDKDF come from the germline V gene (reference sequence). The CDR3 is 16 amino acids. CDR3 sequence: CATSRRDAAYNSPLHF. In nucleotides, the CDR3 is TGTGCCACCAGCAGGCGGGACGCGGCCTATAATTCACCCCTCCACTTT.

The chain links TRBV6-5 to TRBJ1-4; 11 bases agree with TRBD1. The CDR3 is 14 residues long. The trim removed 7 bases at V and 6 bases at J, leaving 4 bases unmatched. CDR1 and CDR2 (germline): MNHEY, SVGAGI. The CDR3 sequence is CASKPGQGDEKLFF. The CDR3 region has the DNA TGTGCCAGCAAGCCGGGACAGGGGGATGAAAAACTGTTTTTT.

The chain has TRBV2 and TRBJ1-4; D remains ambiguous. CDR3 length equals 15 residues. Germline V gene sequence: CDR1 SNHLY, CDR2 FYNNEI. V was cut by 7 bases and J by 3 bases, with 15 bases left in between. The CDR3 bases are TGTGCCAGCAAGGGAGTCCCGTTGTCTAATGAAAAACTGTTTTTT. This sequence encodes CASKGVPLSNEKLFF.

In its sample, this clone was seen many times. This sequence joins TRBV6-4 and TRBJ1-1; tentative D call: TRBD1 (6 bases). This CDR3 spans 13 amino acids. V gave up 6 bases and J gave up 1 base, with 9 bases separating them. CDR1 and CDR2 from the germline V gene are MRHNA and SNTAGT. The DNA for the CDR3 is TGTGCCAGCAGCCAGACAGGGAACACTGAAGCTTTCTTT. It translates to CASSQTGNTEAFF.

This clone has more than one count but fewer than ten. CDR3 amino acids: CASSRRGGTYEQYF. The CDR3 nucleotides read TGTGCCAGCAGCCGGAGGGGGGGGACCTACGAGCAGTACTTC. The chain uses TRBV11-2 and TRBJ2-7; a possible D gene is TRBD2 (7 bases). The V gene's germline CDR1 is SGHAT and CDR2 FQNNGV. This CDR3 is built from 14 residues. Trimming pared 5 bases from V and 2 bases from J, leaving 13 bases between. Looking up the rest from reference TRBV11-2 and TRBJ2-7 gives the full variable domain: EAGVAQSPRYKIIEKRQSVAFWCNPISGHATLYWYQQILGQGPKLLIQFQNNGVVDDSQLPKDRFSAERLKGVDSTLKIQPAKLEDSAVYLCASSRRGGTYEQYFGPGTRLTVT.

The chain has TRBV5-1 and TRBJ2-7; D is ambiguous. The germline gives CDR1 SGHRS, CDR2 YFSETQ. This CDR3 has 15 amino acids. V lost 3 bases to trimming and J lost 4 bases, with 17 bases between them. In DNA form, the CDR3 reads TGCGCCAGCAGCTCTACGGTAAATCCCACTTACGAGCAGTACTTC. Protein product: CASSSTVNPTYEQYF.

The chain is built from TRBV4-2 and TRBJ2-3; 10 nucleotides line up with TRBD2. CDR1 is LGHNA and CDR2 is YNFKEQ in the germline V gene. The V segment lost 0 bases and the J segment 2 bases; nucleotides outside the gene matches: 2. This CDR3 is 16 amino acids long. CDR3: CASSQDLAGATDTQYF. The CDR3 coding sequence is TGTGCCAGCAGCCAAGATCTAGCGGGGGCCACAGATACGCAGTATTTT.

V is TRBV5-1 and J is TRBJ2-3; D possibly corresponds to TRBD2 (6 bases). V was pared by 4 bases and J by 0 bases, with 9 bases between. The CDR3 totals 14 residues. Germline values: CDR1 SGHRS, CDR2 YFSETQ. As DNA, the CDR3 is TGCGCCAGCAGCCTCGGGACTAGCACAGATACGCAGTATTTT. This translates into CASSLGTSTDTQYF.

The V call is TRBV5-1, the J call TRBJ2-5, with 9 positions matching TRBD2. V was pared by 0 bases and J by 5 bases, with 5 bases of the junction left unmatched. Germline V gives CDR1 SGHRS, CDR2 YFSETQ. The CDR3 spans 15 residues. CDR3 nucleotide sequence: TGCGCCAGCAGCTTGGGCGGGGGGGCCGCGGAGACCCAGTACTTC. It specifies CASSLGGGAAETQYF.

This chain joins TRBV5-1 and TRBJ2-2; D is perhaps TRBD2 (5 bases). The ends were cut back, 2 bases at V and 3 bases at J, with 8 bases in the middle. The CDR3 totals 14 residues. CDR1 SGHRS and CDR2 YFSETQ come from the germline V gene. The CDR3: CASSLEGHTGELFF. CDR3 coding DNA: TGCGCCAGCAGCTTAGAGGGCCACACCGGGGAGCTGTTTTTT. Based on the CDR3 plus reference TRBV5-1 and TRBJ2-2, the full variable domain is KAGVTQTPRYLIKTRGQQVTLSCSPISGHRSVSWYQQTPGQGLQFLFEYFSETQRNKGNFPGRFSGRQFSNSRSEMNVSTLELGDSALYLCASSLEGHTGELFFGEGSRLTVL.

The chain uses TRBV6-1 and TRBJ2-7; weak D call: TRBD1 (6 bases). Germline V gene lookup returns CDR1 MNHNS and CDR2 SASEGT. V dropped 5 bases and J dropped 5 bases, with 13 bases sitting between them. This CDR3 is 13 amino acids long. The CDR3 region has the DNA TGTGCCAGCAGTAGGGGCAGGGGTCACGAGCAGTACTTC. It encodes CASSRGRGHEQYF.

The chain couples TRBV11-1 to TRBJ1-2; D perhaps matches TRBD1 (6 bases). CDR1 is SGHAT, CDR2 FQDESV, per germline (reference sequence). The length of the CDR3 is 12 residues. The ends were cut back, 5 bases at V and 8 bases at J, with 12 bases in the middle. CDR3 in DNA: TGTGCCAGCAGCCCCAACAGGGACGGCTACACCTTC. Translated, it gives CASSPNRDGYTF.

V usage is TRBV11-3 and J usage is TRBJ2-2; D call uncertain. The CDR3 totals 13 residues. V gave up 2 bases and J gave up 5 bases, with 6 bases separating them. In germline, CDR1 is SGHNT, CDR2 YENEEA. The CDR3 loop reads CASSLTETGELFF. In nucleotides, the CDR3 is TGTGCCAGCAGCTTAACGGAGACCGGGGAGCTGTTTTTT.

This chain joins TRBV19 and TRBJ2-5; 7 positions match TRBD1. The germline V gene encodes CDR1 LNHDA and CDR2 SQIVND (reference sequence). V lost 0 bases, J lost 2 bases, and 9 bases stayed unmatched. The CDR3 consists of 17 residues. In DNA, the CDR3 is TGTGCCAGTAGTATAGACCCCCCAAGGGGGCAACAAGAGACCCAGTACTTC. Amino acid sequence: CASSIDPPRGQQETQYF.

This clone was picked up a small number of times. The chain combines TRBV10-3 with TRBJ1-6, with 10 bases identical to TRBD1. V was clipped by 2 bases and J by 7 bases; unmatched bases: 5. The CDR3 loop spans 16 amino acids. CDR1 and CDR2 (germline): ENHRY, SYGVKD. The CDR3 nucleotides are TGTGCCATCAGTGAGGGACAGGGGGTTTCCAATTCACCCCTCCACTTT. It translates to CAISEGQGVSNSPLHF.

The V gene is TRBV4-1, the J gene TRBJ2-1; D is unresolved. CDR3 length: 16 amino acids. V lost 0 bases and J lost 2, with 11 bases in between. Germline loops: CDR1 MGHRA, CDR2 YSYEKL. CDR3 DNA: TGCGCCAGCAGCCAAGATATACGATTAGCCTACAATGAGCAGTTCTTC. Encoded protein: CASSQDIRLAYNEQFF.

J is TRBJ2-2 and V is TRBV9, with D perhaps matching TRBD2 (5 bases). From germline, CDR1 is SGDLS and CDR2 YYNGEE. CDR3 length equals 13 residues. V lost 2 bases, J lost 5 bases, and 7 bases lay in between. The CDR3 spells CASSVGGTGELFF. The CDR3 DNA reads as TGTGCCAGCAGCGTTGGAGGAACCGGGGAGCTGTTTTTT.

In its sample, this clone was seen once. CDR3 DNA: TGTGCCAGCAGCCAAGAATTAGCGGGAGAGTCCCACGAGCAGTACTTC. This codes for CASSQELAGESHEQYF. The V and J genes are TRBV4-2 and TRBJ2-7; 9 positions match TRBD2. The CDR3 consists of 16 residues. Losses at the gene ends were 0 bases for V and 5 bases for J; bases not matched to a gene: 8. Germline V gene data show CDR1 as LGHNA and CDR2 as YNFKEQ.

This CDR3 reads CARTKRRQDLGGELFF. The CDR3, as DNA: TGTGCCAGAACCAAGAGGAGACAGGATTTAGGCGGGGAGCTGTTTTTT. The chain joins TRBV5-3 to TRBJ2-2, with D perhaps matching TRBD1 (6 bases). TRBV5-3 is annotated as an ORF whose role is uncertain. V was cut by 6 bases and J by 7 bases, with 22 bases left in between. CDR3 length: 16 amino acids.

The chain has TRBV6-1 and TRBJ2-7; TRBD2 might be the D (5 bases). V lost 2 bases, J lost 7 bases, and 18 bases lay in between. Looked up from germline, CDR1 is MNHNS and CDR2 is SASEGT. The CDR3 length is 15 residues. This CDR3 reads CASSEMAATSGEQYF. CDR3 coding DNA: TGTGCCAGCAGTGAAATGGCGGCCACTTCGGGAGAGCAGTACTTC.

The chain uses TRBV4-2 and TRBJ1-5; unclear D gene. V lost 2 bases and J lost 11, with 16 bases in between. Per germline, CDR1 LGHNA and CDR2 YNFKEQ. The CDR3 covers 14 residues. CDR3 nucleotide sequence: TGTGCCAGCAGCCAAATCACCGGGTCCCAATCCCAGCATTTT. This sequence encodes CASSQITGSQSQHF.

This clone was counted once. This chain uses TRBV5-6 with TRBJ2-7, with 7 bases aligning to TRBD1. Germline V gene sequence: CDR1 SGHDT, CDR2 YYEEEE. With V trimmed by 1 base and J by 3 bases, 4 bases remained unmatched. The CDR3 runs to 14 residues. In nucleotides, the CDR3 is TGTGCCAGCAGCTTGATGGACAGGATCTACGAGCAGTACTTC. Its translation: CASSLMDRIYEQYF.

The genes are TRBV6-1 and TRBJ2-1; D might be TRBD2 (6 bases). The CDR3 has 14 amino acids. Germline V gene sequence: CDR1 MNHNS, CDR2 SASEGT. Trimming shortened V by 7 bases and J by 8 bases, and 18 bases separated the two germline ends. CDR3 region: CASTPRGLRDEQFF. The CDR3 DNA is TGTGCCAGCACTCCTAGGGGACTGCGCGATGAGCAGTTCTTC.

This rearrangement joins TRBV11-2 to TRBJ2-2, with TRBD2 matching over 11 bases. The V segment lost 4 bases and the J segment 0 bases; nucleotides outside the gene matches: 1. In germline, CDR1 is SGHAT, CDR2 FQNNGV. The CDR3 runs to 16 residues. CDR3 loop: CASSSGLAANTGELFF. CDR3 DNA sequence: TGTGCCAGCAGCTCGGGACTAGCGGCGAACACCGGGGAGCTGTTTTTT.

This chain connects TRBV2 to TRBJ2-3, with 12 positions matching TRBD2. V was clipped by 8 bases and J by 4 bases; unmatched bases: 16. Germline lookup yields CDR1 SNHLY and CDR2 FYNNEI. The CDR3 is made up of 18 amino acids. The CDR3 DNA is TGTGCCAGCGGTCAGGGGCCTAGCGGGAGGGCCGGGGCAGATACGCAGTATTTT. It is translated as CASGQGPSGRAGADTQYF.

This sequence joins TRBV6-1 and TRBJ1-5; a weak D match, TRBD1 (5 bases). The CDR3 is made up of 15 amino acids. V gave up 2 bases and J gave up 6 bases, with 14 bases separating them. In germline, CDR1 is MNHNS, CDR2 SASEGT. CDR3 residues: CASSEKPGVRQPQHF. CDR3 in DNA: TGTGCCAGCAGTGAAAAACCGGGGGTTCGTCAGCCCCAGCATTTT.